The sequence of this T cell receptor beta chain was determined in a study of Ad26.COV2.S vaccination and SARS-CoV-2 variants (dated by TCRdb to the early 2020s). General notes on the study: Vaccine-arm donors were drawn from COV1001, a multicentre, randomized, double-blind, placebo-controlled phase I-IIa trial of Ad26.COV2.S in healthy adults. Ad26.COV2.S was administered intramuscularly at 5 x 10^10 or 1 x 10^11 viral particles, either as a single shot or as two shots given 56 days apart. TCRbeta repertoire sequencing served as the tool for gauging how specific and how broad the SARS-CoV-2-reactive T cell receptors were following Ad26.COV2.S vaccination. Blinding of investigators to trial group allocation was maintained during experiments and outcome assessment. A total of 32 samples were included in the TCR-sequenced set, comprising 19 Ad26.COV2.S vaccine recipients, 5 placebo recipients and 8 SARS-CoV-2 convalescent individuals. Trial participants were randomized into five groups of five, in which low-dose or high-dose Ad26.COV2.S was given once or twice, or placebo was given on both occasions.

Broader findings and caveats from the paper: Ad26.COV2.S recipients had higher spike-specific TCR breadth than placebo recipients (P = 0.0014). Comparing responses between vaccine doses or regimens was not something the study was powered to do. Vaccine and placebo recipients had similar non-spike TCR breadth, a finding consistent with the vaccine containing only spike. The authors noted that total T cell responses may have been underestimated by the TCR breadth and depth analyses. After vaccination, substantial breadth of spike-specific CD8+ and CD4+ T cell responses was reported.

The immunoSEQ Assay was used to sequence TCRbeta CDR3 regions. After extraction, genomic DNA underwent amplification by bias-controlled multiplex PCR, followed by high-throughput sequencing. In the authors' own workflow: To quantify the absolute abundance of each unique TCRbeta CDR3 region, sequences were collapsed and filtered. T cell fraction was estimated by normalization of TCRbeta template counts to usable DNA, with usable DNA being measured through amplification of reference genes present in all nucleated cells. Repertoire TCRs were annotated as SARS-CoV-2-specific by exact matching of V gene, CDR3 amino acid sequence and J gene to a known reactive TCR set. The reference SARS-CoV-2 TCR set was derived from MIRA and filtered for enrichment in COVID-19-positive ImmuneCODE repertoires, a step that removed public or cross-reactive TCRs. Using the MIRA antigens, annotated TCRs were further analysed by specific ORF or by position within an ORF. Depth was the summed frequency of annotated unique rearrangements, while breadth was defined as annotated unique rearrangements over total unique productive rearrangements. TCR breadth was compared between groups using two-sided Wilcoxon rank-sum tests. As stored in TCRdb, this immuneACCESS dataset retains in-frame rearrangements with V and J assigned. A fraction of the clones does not appear; measured against another copy, unresolved V genes explain less than half of the discrepancy, and the remainder lacks a known reason. That table supplies the V and J calls and clone size; D and trimming were determined from the DNA. Counted in this sample were about 350,000 clones; around 87% of them appeared once. Together, the top ten hold roughly 3.2% of the sample.

Sample treatment or condition, as interpreted from the label and publication: 15 to 20 received Ad26.COV2.S at low or high dose, single or two shots; about 5 received placebo; per-sample allocation not given. For vaccine and placebo recipients, the sequenced repertoires came from samples collected on day 63 after the first injection. Cohort 1b enrolled 25 or so adults aged 18-55 years at a single site in Boston, USA, between 29 July and 7 August 2020. As a vaccine, Ad26.COV2.S was a replication-incompetent adenovirus type 26 vector that expressed a prefusion-stabilized SARS-CoV-2 spike protein derived from the original Wuhan strain. With respect to this clone: Its antigen is currently not known. Within one base of it there is no much larger clone, and no base qualities were kept.

The CDR3, from cysteine to phenylalanine, totals 14 residues. The kept DNA is CDR3 alone, 42 bases in frame from the first base. Based on the germline V gene (reference sequence), the CDR1 and CDR2 sequences are MNHEY and SMNVEV. V lost 5 bases and J lost 5 bases, and the count of bases not matched to a germline gene is 5. Recombination joined TRBV27 with TRBJ2-2, and 7 junctional nucleotides match TRBD1. Sequencing was performed on peripheral blood, taken in a trial of Ad26.COV2.S vaccine versus placebo. This clonotype originated in a person aged 18-60 years who received the Ad26.COV2.S COVID-19 vaccine or a placebo. The DNA sequence is as follows: TGTGCCAGCAGTGACAGGGTGTGGACCGGGGAGCTGTTTTTT. The resulting protein is CASSDRVWTGELFF.